This passage covers 21 T cell receptor beta chains from one sample sequenced in a study of OX40 agonist ivuxolimab in advanced cancers. The library came from the immunoSEQ multiplex PCR assay. TCRdb took over this immuneACCESS table, retaining in-frame rearrangements with V and J assigned. Such tables are incomplete; in checked studies, under half of the missing clones stem from an unresolved V gene, and the remainder is unexplained. The sample profile shows about 40,000 clones; 75% to 90% of them were found once. The ten largest clonotypes hold less than 0.65% of the sample. This specimen consisted of CD4+ or CD8+ T cells sorted from blood, obtained in a trial of the OX40 agonist ivuxolimab. Every receptor here comes from an adult with an advanced solid tumor such as melanoma, head and neck, liver or kidney cancer.

V gene TRBV27 combines with J gene TRBJ1-3; unclear D gene. The CDR3 runs to 13 residues. The germline CDR1 and CDR2 sequences are MNHEY and SMNVEV (reference sequence). Trimming removed 3 bases from V and 2 bases from J, with 5 bases in between. The CDR3 sequence is CASSFSAGNTIYF. The CDR3, as DNA: TGTGCCAGCAGTTTTTCGGCTGGAAACACCATATATTTT.

This clone came up a few times. The V gene is TRBV6-6, the J gene TRBJ1-2, with D possibly matching TRBD1 (5 bases). There are 16 residues in the CDR3. Trimming pared 4 bases from V and 4 bases from J, leaving 19 bases between. Looked up from germline, CDR1 is MNHNY and CDR2 is SVGAGI (reference sequence). The CDR3 reads CASSLGTAREGYGYTF. The DNA of the CDR3 is TGTGCCAGCAGTTTAGGGACGGCGAGAGAGGGCTATGGCTACACCTTC.

The rearrangement uses TRBV29-1 and TRBJ1-2, with D possibly matching TRBD1 (6 bases). The CDR3 has 14 residues. Per germline, CDR1 SQVTM and CDR2 ANQGSEA. V lost 0 bases and J 4 bases, leaving 12 bases between the germline ends. The CDR3 spells CSVEDPLRGYGYTF. Written as DNA, the CDR3 is TGCAGCGTTGAAGACCCCCTCAGGGGCTATGGCTACACCTTC.

The J gene is TRBJ2-5, the V gene TRBV6-1; D is uncertain. Germline V gene sequence: CDR1 MNHNS, CDR2 SASEGT. V was trimmed by 0 bases and J by 4 bases, leaving 3 bases between them. The CDR3 runs to 12 residues. The CDR3 DNA reads as TGTGCCAGCAGTGAAGCGAGAGAGACCCAGTACTTC. Translated, it gives CASSEARETQYF.

The chain is built from TRBV5-6 and TRBJ1-2, with D possibly being TRBD1 (6 bases). CDR1 and CDR2 from the germline V gene are SGHDT and YYEEEE. The CDR3 is 13 residues long. V was clipped by 5 bases and J by 4 bases, with 12 bases between them. The CDR3: CASRADRAYGYTF. The CDR3 DNA follows: TGTGCCAGCAGGGCGGACAGAGCCTATGGCTACACCTTC.

V usage is TRBV7-2 and J usage is TRBJ2-7, with 10 positions matching TRBD1. Germline-derived CDR1 and CDR2 are SGHTA and FQGNSA. The length of the CDR3 is 15 residues. With V trimmed by 5 bases and J by 6 bases, 10 bases remained unmatched. The CDR3 DNA reads as TGTGCCAGCAGCCCTAGGACAGGGGGGTATTCCGAGCAGTACTTC. It is translated as CASSPRTGGYSEQYF.

The rearrangement uses TRBV6-4 and TRBJ2-7, with D perhaps matching TRBD1 or TRBD2 (5 bases each). The CDR3 extends over 16 amino acids. CDR1 is MRHNA and CDR2 is SNTAGT in the germline V gene. Between the trimmed V and J ends, which lost 0 bases and 3 bases, there was a span of 15 bases. The CDR3 reads CASSDSKEPRGYEQYF. The CDR3 nucleotides are TGTGCCAGCAGTGACTCGAAGGAGCCGAGGGGCTACGAGCAGTACTTC.

This chain connects TRBV7-2 to TRBJ2-7; D gene ambiguous. The V end lost 1 base, the J end lost 7 bases, and 14 bases lay between the germline ends. CDR1 SGHTA and CDR2 FQGNSA come from the germline V gene. CDR3 length: 14 amino acids. The CDR3, as DNA: TGTGCCAGCAGCTTAGATCCGGGTGCTAAGGAGCAGTACTTC. Its protein product is CASSLDPGAKEQYF.

The chain employs TRBV10-3 and TRBJ1-2, with D possibly TRBD1 on 6 matching bases. The germline V and J ends were trimmed by 3 bases and 3 bases, with 14 bases remaining between them. Looked up from germline, CDR1 is ENHRY and CDR2 is SYGVKD. CDR3 length: 15 residues. CDR3 nucleotides: TGTGCCATCAGTGAACAGGAAGCAGGGGACTATGGCTACACCTTC. Amino acid sequence: CAISEQEAGDYGYTF.

The chain recombines TRBV28 with TRBJ1-1, with 8 bases fitting TRBD1. The CDR3 contains 16 residues. V lost 5 bases and J lost 1; bases outside the gene matches: 9. Germline loops: CDR1 MDHEN, CDR2 SYDVKM. This chain's CDR3 is CASSVTAGQGNTEAFF. The CDR3 nucleotides are TGTGCCAGCAGTGTAACAGCCGGACAGGGGAACACTGAAGCTTTCTTT.

The rearrangement uses TRBV29-1 and TRBJ2-5; the match to TRBD2 covers 12 bases. V dropped 4 bases and J dropped 5; count of bases not matched to a gene: 8. Germline CDR1 and CDR2: SQVTM and ANQGSEA. The CDR3 extends over 15 amino acids. The CDR3 coding sequence is TGCAGCGTTGCACTGGGACTAGCGGGTTCGGAGACCCAGTACTTC. Amino acids: CSVALGLAGSETQYF.

The rearrangement links TRBV10-3 to TRBJ2-3; the D is unclear. V was clipped by 3 bases and J by 3 bases, with 13 bases between them. The CDR3 runs to 15 residues. CDR1 is ENHRY and CDR2 is SYGVKD in the germline V gene. Here the CDR3 reads CAISDRTASTDTQYF. The CDR3 DNA sequence: TGTGCCATCAGTGATAGGACCGCGTCTACAGATACGCAGTATTTT.

The CDR3 bases are TGTGCCAGCTCACGCACTTGGGGATCCACAGATACGCAGTATTTT. Its protein is CASSRTWGSTDTQYF. The gene calls are TRBV18 and TRBJ2-3; D ambiguous. From germline, CDR1 is KGHSH and CDR2 LQKENI. The ends were cut back, 4 bases at V and 2 bases at J, with 13 bases in the middle. This CDR3 comprises 15 residues. The full variable domain, with the rest looked up from reference TRBV18 and TRBJ2-3, is NAGVMQNPRHLVRRRGQEARLRCSPMKGHSHVYWYRQLPEEGLKFMVYLQKENIIDESGMPKERFSAEFPKEGPSILRIQQVVRGDSAAYFCASSRTWGSTDTQYFGPGTRLTVL.

V usage is TRBV7-8 and J usage is TRBJ2-1; D gene ambiguous. This CDR3 spans 13 amino acids. Trimming removed 3 bases from V and 4 bases from J, with 7 bases in between. CDR1 and CDR2 from the germline V gene are SGHVS and FQNEAQ. The CDR3: CASSFWQYNEQFF. The CDR3 DNA is TGTGCCAGCAGCTTTTGGCAGTACAATGAGCAGTTCTTC. Based on the CDR3 plus reference TRBV7-8 and TRBJ2-1, the full variable domain is GAGVSQSPRYKVAKRGQDVALRCDPISGHVSLFWYQQALGQGPEFLTYFQNEAQLDKSGLPSDRFFAERPEGSVSTLKIQRTQQEDSAVYLCASSFWQYNEQFFGPGTRLTVL.

V and J are TRBV7-6 and TRBJ2-5; TRBD2 agrees at 7 bases. The CDR3 runs 16 residues. Trimming took 1 base from V and 3 from J; bases not matched to a gene: 8. Germline assignment: CDR1 SGHVS and CDR2 FNYEAQ. This CDR3 is CASSLGLRGKEETQYF. For the CDR3, the DNA is TGTGCCAGCAGCTTAGGATTGCGGGGGAAGGAAGAGACCCAGTACTTC. Full variable domain (missing parts from reference TRBV7-6 and TRBJ2-5): GAGVSQSPRYKVTKRGQDVALRCDPISGHVSLYWYRQALGQGPEFLTYFNYEAQQDKSGLPNDRFSAERPEGSISTLTIQRTEQRDSAMYRCASSLGLRGKEETQYFGPGTRLLVL.

The J gene is TRBJ1-1, the V gene TRBV5-1, with a weak D call TRBD1 (6 bases). The germline V gene encodes CDR1 SGHRS and CDR2 YFSETQ. This CDR3 spans 14 amino acids. V lost 2 bases and J 1 base, leaving 9 bases between the germline ends. The CDR3 is CASSLLQGNTEAFF. CDR3 DNA sequence: TGCGCCAGCAGCTTACTACAGGGGAACACTGAAGCTTTCTTT.

The chain uses TRBV27 and TRBJ1-1, with 7 bases lining up with TRBD1. Trimming cost V 6 bases and J 2 bases; bases outside gene matches: 9. Germline assignment: CDR1 MNHEY and CDR2 SMNVEV (reference sequence). The CDR3 is 15 amino acids. Here the CDR3 reads CASRQTGTENTEAFF. The CDR3 region has the DNA TGTGCCAGCAGACAGACCGGGACAGAAAACACTGAAGCTTTCTTT.

This chain uses TRBV19 with TRBJ2-6; 9 nucleotides align to TRBD1. The germline CDR1 and CDR2 sequences are LNHDA and SQIVND (reference sequence). There are 17 residues in the CDR3. Trimming at V came to 7 bases and at J to 2 bases, leaving 9 bases not matched to a gene. CDR3 loop: CASTIPDRGAGANVLTF. The DNA for the CDR3 is TGTGCCAGTACCATCCCCGACAGGGGGGCTGGGGCCAACGTCCTGACTTTC. The full variable domain, with the rest looked up from reference TRBV19 and TRBJ2-6, is DGGITQSPKYLFRKEGQNVTLSCEQNLNHDAMYWYRQDPGQGLRLIYYSQIVNDFQKGDIAEGYSVSREKKESFPLTVTSAQKNPTAFYLCASTIPDRGAGANVLTFGAGSRLTVL.

The rearrangement joins TRBV25-1 to TRBJ2-1; 8 bases line up with TRBD1. CDR3 size: 14 residues. Germline V gene lookup returns CDR1 MGHDK and CDR2 SYGVNS. Unmatched junction bases numbered 9, after V lost 2 bases and J lost 12 bases. CDR3: CASSEPGGRDGQFF. The CDR3 bases are TGTGCCAGCAGTGAACCAGGGGGCCGTGATGGGCAGTTCTTC.

The V gene is TRBV10-3, the J gene TRBJ2-2; 7 nucleotides align to TRBD1. The CDR3 is 15 residues long. Germline CDR1 is ENHRY and CDR2 is SYGVKD. The V gene end was trimmed by 11 bases and the J gene end by 2 bases; junction bases not matched to a gene: 11. As DNA, the CDR3 is TGTGCCTCGAGGGGGCCTAGTGCCAACACCGGGGAGCTGTTTTTT. Residues: CASRGPSANTGELFF.

The V and J genes are TRBV28 and TRBJ2-5; TRBD1 matches at 9 bases. Germline CDR1 is MDHEN and CDR2 is SYDVKM. The J segment lost 2 bases and the V segment lost 6 bases, leaving 7 bases of the junction unmatched. This CDR3 contains 15 residues. The CDR3 sequence is CASRLGTGTQETQYF. The CDR3 DNA is TGTGCCAGCAGACTCGGGACAGGGACACAAGAGACCCAGTACTTC.